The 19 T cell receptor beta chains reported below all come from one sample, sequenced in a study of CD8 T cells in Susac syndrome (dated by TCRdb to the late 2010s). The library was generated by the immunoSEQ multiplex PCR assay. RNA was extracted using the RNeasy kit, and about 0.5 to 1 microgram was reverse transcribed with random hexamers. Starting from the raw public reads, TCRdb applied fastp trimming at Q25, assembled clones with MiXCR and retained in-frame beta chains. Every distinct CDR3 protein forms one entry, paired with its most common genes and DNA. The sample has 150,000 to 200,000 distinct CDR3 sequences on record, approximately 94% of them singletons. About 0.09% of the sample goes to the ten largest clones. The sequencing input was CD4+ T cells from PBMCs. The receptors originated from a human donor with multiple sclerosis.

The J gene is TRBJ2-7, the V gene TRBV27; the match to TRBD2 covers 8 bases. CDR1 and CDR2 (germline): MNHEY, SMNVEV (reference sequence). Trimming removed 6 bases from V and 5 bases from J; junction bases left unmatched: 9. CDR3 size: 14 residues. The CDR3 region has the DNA TGTGCCAGCAGATCCCTACGCGGGAGGAACGAGCAGTACTTC. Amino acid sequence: CASRSLRGRNEQYF.

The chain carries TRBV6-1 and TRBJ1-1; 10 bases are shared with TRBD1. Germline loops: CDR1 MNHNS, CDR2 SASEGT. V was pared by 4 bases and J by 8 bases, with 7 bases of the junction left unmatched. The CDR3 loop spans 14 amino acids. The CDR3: CASSVDRGITEAFF. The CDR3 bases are TGTGCCAGCAGTGTGGACAGGGGGATCACCGAAGCTTTCTTT.

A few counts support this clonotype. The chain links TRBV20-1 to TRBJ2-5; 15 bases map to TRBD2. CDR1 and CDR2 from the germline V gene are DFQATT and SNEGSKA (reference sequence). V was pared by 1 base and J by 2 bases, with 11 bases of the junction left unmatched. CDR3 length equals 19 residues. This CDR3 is CSARGPGTSGRPRQETQYF. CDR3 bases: TGCAGTGCTAGAGGTCCCGGGACTAGCGGGAGGCCTAGGCAAGAGACCCAGTACTTC.

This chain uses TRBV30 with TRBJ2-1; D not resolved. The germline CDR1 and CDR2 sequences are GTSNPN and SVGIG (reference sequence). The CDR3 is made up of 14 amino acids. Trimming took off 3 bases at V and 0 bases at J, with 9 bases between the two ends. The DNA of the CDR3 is TGTGCCTGGAGGCTGAAGAGCTCCTACAATGAGCAGTTCTTC. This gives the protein CAWRLKSSYNEQFF.

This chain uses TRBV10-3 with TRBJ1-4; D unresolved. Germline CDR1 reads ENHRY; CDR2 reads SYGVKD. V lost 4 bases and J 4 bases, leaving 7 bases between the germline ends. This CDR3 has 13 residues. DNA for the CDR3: TGTGCCATCAGTGCCTTTGATAATGAAAAACTGTTTTTT. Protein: CAISAFDNEKLFF.

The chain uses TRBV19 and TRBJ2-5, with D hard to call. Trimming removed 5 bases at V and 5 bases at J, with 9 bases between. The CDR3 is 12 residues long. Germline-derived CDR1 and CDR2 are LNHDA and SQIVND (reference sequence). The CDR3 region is CASSPPGETQYF. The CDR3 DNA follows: TGTGCCAGTAGTCCGCCCGGGGAGACCCAGTACTTC.

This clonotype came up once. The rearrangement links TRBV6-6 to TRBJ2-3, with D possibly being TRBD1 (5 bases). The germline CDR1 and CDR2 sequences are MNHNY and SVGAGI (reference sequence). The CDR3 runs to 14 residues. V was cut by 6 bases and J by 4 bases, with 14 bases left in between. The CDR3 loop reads CASRQASSADTQYF. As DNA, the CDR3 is TGTGCCAGCAGACAGGCTTCGTCGGCAGATACGCAGTATTTT.

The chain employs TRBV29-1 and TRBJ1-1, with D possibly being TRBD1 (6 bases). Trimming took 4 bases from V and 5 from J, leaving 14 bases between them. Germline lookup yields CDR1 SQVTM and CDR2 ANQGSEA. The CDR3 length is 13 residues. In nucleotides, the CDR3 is TGCAGCGTTGTTAGGGACAAAGGGACTGAAGCTTTCTTT. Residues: CSVVRDKGTEAFF.

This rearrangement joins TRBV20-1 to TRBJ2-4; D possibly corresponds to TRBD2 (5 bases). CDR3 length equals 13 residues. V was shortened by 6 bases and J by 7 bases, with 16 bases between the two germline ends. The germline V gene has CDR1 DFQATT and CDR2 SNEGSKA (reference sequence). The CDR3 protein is CSADYGLRNIQYF. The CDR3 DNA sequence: TGCAGTGCAGACTACGGGCTAAGGAACATTCAGTACTTC.

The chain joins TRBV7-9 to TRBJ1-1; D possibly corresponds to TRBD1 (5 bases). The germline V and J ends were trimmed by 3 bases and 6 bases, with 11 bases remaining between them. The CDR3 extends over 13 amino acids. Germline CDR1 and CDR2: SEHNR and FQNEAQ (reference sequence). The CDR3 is CASSFRGVPEAFF. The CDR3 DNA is TGTGCCAGCAGCTTTAGGGGAGTCCCTGAAGCTTTCTTT.

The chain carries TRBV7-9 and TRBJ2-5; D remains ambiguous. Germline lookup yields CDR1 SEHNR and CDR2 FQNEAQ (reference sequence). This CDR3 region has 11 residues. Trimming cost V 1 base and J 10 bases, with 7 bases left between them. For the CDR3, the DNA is TGTGCCAGCAGCTTAGATTCGGGCCAGTACTTC. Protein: CASSLDSGQYF.

The CDR3 bases are TGCGCCAGCAGCTTTTCGGGACAGGGGACCTCCTACGAGCAGTACTTC. Its protein is CASSFSGQGTSYEQYF. The chain uses TRBV5-1 and TRBJ2-7, with 10 bases fitting TRBD1. Germline CDR1 is SGHRS and CDR2 is YFSETQ. V trimming: 2 bases; J trimming: 0 bases; junction bases outside the gene matches: 5. The CDR3 contains 16 residues.

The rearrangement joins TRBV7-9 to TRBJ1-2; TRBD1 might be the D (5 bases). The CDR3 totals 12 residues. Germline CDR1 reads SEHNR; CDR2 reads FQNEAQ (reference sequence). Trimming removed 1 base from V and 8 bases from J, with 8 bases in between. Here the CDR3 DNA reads TGTGCCAGCAGCTTAGACAGGAGGGGCTACACCTTC. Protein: CASSLDRRGYTF.

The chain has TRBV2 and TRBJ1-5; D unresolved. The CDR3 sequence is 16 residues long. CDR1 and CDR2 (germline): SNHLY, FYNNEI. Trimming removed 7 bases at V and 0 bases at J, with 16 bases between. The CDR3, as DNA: TGTGCCAGCACCGAGCCCACTGGGATTAGCAATCAGCCCCAGCATTTT. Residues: CASTEPTGISNQPQHF. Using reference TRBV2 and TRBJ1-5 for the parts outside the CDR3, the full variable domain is EPEVTQTPSHQVTQMGQEVILRCVPISNHLYFYWYRQILGQKVEFLVSFYNNEISEKSEIFDDQFSVERPDGSNFTLKIRSTKLEDSAMYFCASTEPTGISNQPQHFGDGTRLSIL.

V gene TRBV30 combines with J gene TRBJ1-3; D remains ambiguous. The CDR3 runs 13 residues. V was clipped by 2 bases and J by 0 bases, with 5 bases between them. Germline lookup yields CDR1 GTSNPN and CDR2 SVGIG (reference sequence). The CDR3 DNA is TGTGCCTGGAGTCAAGGCTCTGGAAACACCATATATTTT. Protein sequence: CAWSQGSGNTIYF.

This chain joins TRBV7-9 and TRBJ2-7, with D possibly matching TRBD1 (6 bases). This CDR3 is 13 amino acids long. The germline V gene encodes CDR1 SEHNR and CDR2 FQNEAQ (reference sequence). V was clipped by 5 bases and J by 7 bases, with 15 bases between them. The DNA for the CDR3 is TGTGCCAGCAGCCAACAGGGTGCAGGAGAGCAGTACTTC. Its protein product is CASSQQGAGEQYF.

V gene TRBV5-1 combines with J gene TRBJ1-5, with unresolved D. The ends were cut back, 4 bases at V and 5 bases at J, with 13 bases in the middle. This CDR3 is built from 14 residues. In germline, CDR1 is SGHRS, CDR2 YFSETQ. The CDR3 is CASSPIPGDQPQHF. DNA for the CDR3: TGCGCCAGCAGCCCGATTCCCGGGGATCAGCCCCAGCATTTT.

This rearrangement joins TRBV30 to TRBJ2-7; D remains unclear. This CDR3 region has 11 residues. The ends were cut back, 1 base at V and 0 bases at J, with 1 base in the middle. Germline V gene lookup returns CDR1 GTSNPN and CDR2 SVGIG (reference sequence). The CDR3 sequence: CAWSASYEQYF. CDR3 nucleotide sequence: TGTGCCTGGAGTGCCTCCTACGAGCAGTACTTC.

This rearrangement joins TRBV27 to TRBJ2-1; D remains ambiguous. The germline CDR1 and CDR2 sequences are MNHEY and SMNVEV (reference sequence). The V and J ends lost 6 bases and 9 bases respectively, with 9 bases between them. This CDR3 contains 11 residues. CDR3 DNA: TGTGCCAGCAGGAGTGGCCCTGAGCAGTTCTTC. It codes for CASRSGPEQFF.